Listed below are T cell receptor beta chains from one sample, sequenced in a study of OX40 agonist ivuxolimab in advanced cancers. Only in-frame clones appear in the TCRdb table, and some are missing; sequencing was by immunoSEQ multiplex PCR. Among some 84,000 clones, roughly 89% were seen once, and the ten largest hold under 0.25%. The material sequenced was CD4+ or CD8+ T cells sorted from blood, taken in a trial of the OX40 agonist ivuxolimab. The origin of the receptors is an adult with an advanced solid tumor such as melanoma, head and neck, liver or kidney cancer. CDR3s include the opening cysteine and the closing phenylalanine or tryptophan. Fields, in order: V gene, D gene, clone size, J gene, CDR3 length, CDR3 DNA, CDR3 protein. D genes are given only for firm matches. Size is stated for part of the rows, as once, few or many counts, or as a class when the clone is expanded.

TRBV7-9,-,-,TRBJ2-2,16,TGTGCCAGCAGCTTAGTTCTGGGCCTAGGGACCGGGGAGCTGTTTTTT,CASSLVLGLGTGELFF
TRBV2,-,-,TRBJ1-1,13,TGTGCCAGCGCCTTACAGGGAATCGCTGAAGCTTTCTTT,CASALQGIAEAFF
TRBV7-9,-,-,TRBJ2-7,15,TGTGCCAGCAGCTTGGGAGGAATAACTACGAAGGGGCAGTACTTC,CASSLGGITTKGQYF
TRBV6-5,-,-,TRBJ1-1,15,TGTGCCAGCAGCAGGAACAGGGTCGTGGACACTGAAGCTTTCTTT,CASSRNRVVDTEAFF
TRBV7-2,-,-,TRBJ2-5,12,TGTGCCAGCAGCTTAGTGAAGGAGACCCAGTACTTC,CASSLVKETQYF
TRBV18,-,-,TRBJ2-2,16,TGTGCCAGCTCACCACTCCGGGGAAATCTGGCCGGGGAGCTGTTTTTT,CASSPLRGNLAGELFF
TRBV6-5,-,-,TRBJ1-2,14,TGTGCCAGCACCTCCGGGACGGCGAGGGGAGGCTACACCTTC,CASTSGTARGGYTF
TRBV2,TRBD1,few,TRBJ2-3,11,TGTGCCAGCAGACGACAGGGAAGACAGTATTTT,CASRRQGRQYF
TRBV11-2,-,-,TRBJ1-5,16,TGTGCCAGCAGCTTGGGCGACACTCTCCTAAATCAGCCCCAGCATTTT,CASSLGDTLLNQPQHF
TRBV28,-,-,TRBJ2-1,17,TGTGCCAGCAGTTCCGCCTTCGCCGGGGGTTCCTACAATGAGCAGTTCTTC,CASSSAFAGGSYNEQFF
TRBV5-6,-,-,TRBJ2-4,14,TGTGCCAGCAGCTTGGACAGGGTGGGAAACATTCAGTACTTC,CASSLDRVGNIQYF
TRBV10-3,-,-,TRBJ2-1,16,TGTGCCATCAGTGTAAAGTCGGCAGGGACCCCCAATGAGCAGTTCTTC,CAISVKSAGTPNEQFF
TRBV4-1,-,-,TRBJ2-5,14,TGCGCCAGCAGCCAAGGAGGCTTACAAGAGACCCAGTACTTC,CASSQGGLQETQYF
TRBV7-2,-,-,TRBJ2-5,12,TGTGCCAGCACTGAAGGGGGGGGGACCCAGTACTTC,CASTEGGGTQYF
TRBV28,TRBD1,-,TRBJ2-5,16,TGTGCCAGCAGTTGGGGGACAGGGATTCGCCAAGAGACCCAGTACTTC,CASSWGTGIRQETQYF
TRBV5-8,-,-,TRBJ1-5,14,TGTGCCAGCAGTTTACAGGGAGGCGGTCAGCCCCAGCATTTT,CASSLQGGGQPQHF
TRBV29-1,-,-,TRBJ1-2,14,TGCAGCGTTGGAACAGGGCAGCGGTGGGATGGCTACACCTTC,CSVGTGQRWDGYTF
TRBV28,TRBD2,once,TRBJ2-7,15,TGTGCCAGCAGTCAGCCGGGACTAGCATCCTACGAGCAGTACTTC,CASSQPGLASYEQYF
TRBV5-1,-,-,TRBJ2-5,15,TGCGCCAGCAGCTTGACGGGGGCCTACCAAGAGACCCAGTACTTC,CASSLTGAYQETQYF
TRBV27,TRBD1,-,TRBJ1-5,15,TGTGCCAGCAGTCGGAACAGGGGGTCAAATCAGCCCCAGCATTTT,CASSRNRGSNQPQHF
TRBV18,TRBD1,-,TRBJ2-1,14,TGTGCCAGCTCACGCTGGGACAGGGGTAATGAGCAGTTCTTC,CASSRWDRGNEQFF
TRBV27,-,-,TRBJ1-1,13,TGTGCCAGCAGAGACGACCATCTTGCTCGAGCTTTCTTT,CASRDDHLARAFF
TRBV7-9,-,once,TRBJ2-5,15,TGTGCCAGCAGCTTAGCCACCCCTTTCCGGGAGACCCAGTACTTC,CASSLATPFRETQYF
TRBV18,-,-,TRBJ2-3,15,TGTGCCAGCTCACCATTAAGGACAAGCACAGATACGCAGTATTTT,CASSPLRTSTDTQYF
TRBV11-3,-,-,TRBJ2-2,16,TGTGCCAGCAGCTTAGATGGCGGATCGAACACCGGGGAGCTGTTTTTT,CASSLDGGSNTGELFF
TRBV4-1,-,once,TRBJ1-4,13,TGCGCCAGCAGCCGACAGGTTAATGAAAAACTGTTTTTT,CASSRQVNEKLFF
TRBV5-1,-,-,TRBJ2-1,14,TGCGCCAGCAGCTTGGTAAGCGGAGGGAATGAGCAGTTCTTC,CASSLVSGGNEQFF
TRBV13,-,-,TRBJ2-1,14,TGTGCCAGCAGCCCGCAGGGATGGGACAATGAGCAGTTCTTC,CASSPQGWDNEQFF
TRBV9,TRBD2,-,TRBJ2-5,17,TGTGCCAGCAGCGTAGGAGGGACTACTGTGTACCAAGAGACCCAGTACTTC,CASSVGGTTVYQETQYF
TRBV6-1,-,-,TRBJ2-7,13,TGTGCCAGCAGTGAAGTACAGGGATACGAGCAGTACTTC,CASSEVQGYEQYF
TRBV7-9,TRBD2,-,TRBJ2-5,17,TGTGCCAGCAGCTTAGGGCTAGCGGGAGGGGTACAAGAGACCCAGTACTTC,CASSLGLAGGVQETQYF
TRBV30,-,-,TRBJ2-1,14,TGTGCCTGGAGTGTTCCTGGGCAGTCAAATGAGCAGTTCTTC,CAWSVPGQSNEQFF
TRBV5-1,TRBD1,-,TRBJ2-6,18,TGCGCCAGCAGCTTACAGGGGATATGGGGAGCTGGGGCCAACGTCCTGACTTTC,CASSLQGIWGAGANVLTF
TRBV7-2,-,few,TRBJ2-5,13,TGTGCCAGCAGCTTTAGGTACCAAGAGACCCAGTACTTC,CASSFRYQETQYF
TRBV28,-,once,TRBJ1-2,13,TGTGCCAGCAGAAGTCGGGGGGCAAATGGCTACACCTTC,CASRSRGANGYTF
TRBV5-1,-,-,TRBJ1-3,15,TGCGCCAGCAGCTTGGAGGCGAGCTCTGGAAACACCATATATTTT,CASSLEASSGNTIYF
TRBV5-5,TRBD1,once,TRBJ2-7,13,TGTGCCAGCAGCCGGGACAGGGGATACGAGCAGTACTTC,CASSRDRGYEQYF
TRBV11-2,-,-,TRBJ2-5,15,TGTGCCAGCAGCTCACAGGGGAGGCGGCAAGAGACCCAGTACTTC,CASSSQGRRQETQYF
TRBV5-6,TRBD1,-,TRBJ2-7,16,TGTGCCAGCAGCCAAGGATACAGGGGGTCTTTTCGCGAGCAGTACTTC,CASSQGYRGSFREQYF
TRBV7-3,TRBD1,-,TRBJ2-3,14,TGTGCCAGCTCGACAGGGGTATCCCCAGATACGCAGTATTTT,CASSTGVSPDTQYF
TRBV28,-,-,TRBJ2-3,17,TGTGCCAGCAACTCGTATGTGAGGGGTACCCACGAAGATACGCAGTATTTT,CASNSYVRGTHEDTQYF
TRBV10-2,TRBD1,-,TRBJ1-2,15,TGCGCCAGCAGTGAGTCGGGACAGGGGTACAATGGCTACACCTTC,CASSESGQGYNGYTF
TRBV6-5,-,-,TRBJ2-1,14,TGTGCCAGCAGTTACAGGAACTATGGCGATGAGCAGTTCTTC,CASSYRNYGDEQFF
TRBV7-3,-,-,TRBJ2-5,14,TGTGCCAGCAGCTTTGGGGGCCTAGGAGAGACCCAGTACTTC,CASSFGGLGETQYF
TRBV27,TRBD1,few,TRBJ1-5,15,TGTGCCAGCAAACCGGGACAGGGAATTTTTCAGCCCCAGCATTTT,CASKPGQGIFQPQHF
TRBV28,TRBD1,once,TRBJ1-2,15,TGTGCCAGCAGTTTGGCCCTCGGGACAGCCTATGGCTACACCTTC,CASSLALGTAYGYTF
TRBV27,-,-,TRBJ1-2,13,TGTGCCAGCAGTTCCAGGGCGGGCTATGGCTACACCTTC,CASSSRAGYGYTF
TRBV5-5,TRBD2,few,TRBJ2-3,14,TGTGCCAGCAGCTGGGACTATTCCACAGATACGCAGTATTTT,CASSWDYSTDTQYF
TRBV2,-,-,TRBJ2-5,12,TGTGCCAGCAGCGAGAGGGGGGGAACCCAGTACTTC,CASSERGGTQYF
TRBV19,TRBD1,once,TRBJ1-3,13,TGTGTCAACCCTGGGGGCAGGGGGCACACCATATATTTT,CVNPGGRGHTIYF
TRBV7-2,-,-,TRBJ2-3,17,TGTGCCAGCAGCCATGGGCTAAGTGGGGGGATCACAGATACGCAGTATTTT,CASSHGLSGGITDTQYF
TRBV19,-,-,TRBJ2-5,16,TGTGCCAGTAGTATAGAGTCTCCCGATGTGGGGGAGACCCAGTACTTC,CASSIESPDVGETQYF
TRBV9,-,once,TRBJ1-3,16,TGTGCCAGCAGCGTAGGGCAACCATCCTCTGGAAACACCATATATTTT,CASSVGQPSSGNTIYF
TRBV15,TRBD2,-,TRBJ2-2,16,TGTGCCACCAGCAGAACCGGGACTAGCCATCCCGGGGAGCTGTTTTTT,CATSRTGTSHPGELFF
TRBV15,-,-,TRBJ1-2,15,TGTGCCACCAGCAGAGATTATACGGATAACTATGGCTACACCTTC,CATSRDYTDNYGYTF
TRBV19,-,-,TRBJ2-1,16,TGTGCCAGTAGTATTCAAGACAACTCGGGATACAATGAGCAGTTCTTC,CASSIQDNSGYNEQFF
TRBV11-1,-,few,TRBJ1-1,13,TGTGCCAGCAGCCTACACGAACACACTGAAGCTTTCTTT,CASSLHEHTEAFF
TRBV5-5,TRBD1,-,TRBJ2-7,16,TGTGCCAGCAGCCTTCTTCCGGGACAGGGAACCGGGGAGCAGTACTTC,CASSLLPGQGTGEQYF
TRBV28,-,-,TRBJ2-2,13,TGTGCCAGCGGGTGGGGGAACACCGGGGAACTGTTTTTT,CASGWGNTGELFF